Sequencing of this TCR beta chain was carried out in a study of CD8 T cells in ankylosing spondylitis. General study results and limits: Within matched ankylosing spondylitis synovial fluid, disease-linked clones were reportedly significantly enriched.

This CDR3 has 14 amino acids. Germline values: CDR1 LGHNA, CDR2 YNFKEQ. Trimming stripped 2 bases from V and 3 bases from J, with 10 bases between. This clonotype was detected many times. Its antigen is as yet unknown. Generation of TCR beta libraries employed quantitative 5'-RACE incorporating molecular barcodes. TCRdb passed the 5' RACE reads through MiXCR, listing each CDR3 protein once. The sample carries hundreds of thousands of distinct CDR3 sequences, around 9.2% recorded once. The V call is TRBV4-2, the J call TRBJ1-1, with D tentatively TRBD1 (5 bases). Sequencing was performed on blood, either unsorted or a sorted T cell fraction (not recorded which). The clonotype originates from a male donor with ankylosing spondylitis or in good health (not recorded which). CDR3 DNA sequence: TGTGCCAGCAGCCAAAAGTGGGGCGACACTGAAGCTTTCTTT. Protein product: CASSQKWGDTEAFF.